The clone carrying this T cell receptor beta chain was counted a few times. A second roughly 7 to 11 cycle PCR used barcoded and J-beta primers. Per-sample output comprised a minimum of 2.5 million paired-end reads containing CDR3. TCRdb redid the calling of the 5' RACE reads with MiXCR, one entry per CDR3 protein. This sample has around 400,000 distinct CDR3 sequences, with 45% to 65% found just once. The data were obtained in a study of blood T cells in healthy people across ages. Isolating PBMCs gave at least 6 million of these cells per sample. Germline V gene data show CDR1 as SQVTM and CDR2 as ANQGSEA. The CDR3 loop spans 12 amino acids. V lost 7 bases and J 7 bases, leaving 16 bases between the germline ends.

V gene TRBV29-1 combines with J gene TRBJ1-2; perhaps TRBD1 as D (6 bases). The sequence came from a man between 60 and 70 years old in good health. The specimen was blood. Here the CDR3 reads CSGKRGGGGYTF. The CDR3 bases are TGCAGCGGCAAAAGGGGGGGAGGTGGCTACACCTTC.